This TCR beta chain was found in a study of blood T cell repertoires in COVID-19. Trimming cost V 1 base and J 1 base, with 10 bases left between them. The CDR3 length is 15 residues. CDR1 SEHNR and CDR2 FQNEAQ come from the germline V gene (reference sequence). Using immunoSEQ multiplex PCR, the repertoire was profiled, and TCRdb retains in-frame clones only, with some absent. The sample lists roughly 370,000 clones; around nine tenths were seen once. The sequencing input was PBMCs or T cells enriched from blood (not recorded which). The TCR comes from a woman between 45 and 65 years old who had recovered from COVID-19. This chain uses TRBV7-9 with TRBJ1-2; D not resolved. The CDR3 coding sequence is TGTGCCAGCAGCTTAGAAGCACTTTATAACTATGGCTACACCTTC. Residues: CASSLEALYNYGYTF.